The entry below gives a single T cell receptor beta chain sequence along with its context. The antigen is undetermined. The data derive from a study of T-cell reconstitution after alpha-beta-depleted transplantation in children. A library of TCRbeta sequences, prepared with unique molecular identifiers, was generated. Using its own MiXCR run on the PCR reads, TCRdb lists one record per CDR3 protein. The table includes a few hundred thousand distinct CDR3 sequences, approximately 24% detected once. Germline CDR1 and CDR2: SQVTM and ANQGSEA. The CDR3 runs to 13 residues. The V end lost 7 bases, the J end lost 5 bases, and 17 bases lay between the germline ends. Points from the study as a whole: Several patients had high TCRbeta diversity at day 60; it came from surviving recipient T cells and thymic progenitors.

This chain joins TRBV29-1 and TRBJ2-5; D remains ambiguous. The source was PBMCs, mostly from graft donor cells, collected 360 days after TCRalphabeta/CD19-depleted stem cell transplant. The clonotype originates from a female patient aged 2-15 years who had a stem cell transplant for congenital amegakaryocytic thrombocytopenia, so the T cells may come from the graft donor. CDR3 amino acids: CSALKVGLETQYF. The CDR3 DNA follows: TGCAGCGCCCTTAAGGTGGGGTTGGAGACCCAGTACTTC.